One sample yielded the 5 T cell receptor beta chains listed below, sequenced in a study of OX40 agonist ivuxolimab in advanced cancers. Generated by immunoSEQ multiplex PCR, the TCRdb table keeps only in-frame clones and is missing some. The sample lists under 65,000 clones; roughly 85% were seen once. The sample consisted of CD4+ or CD8+ T cells sorted from blood, taken in a trial of the OX40 agonist ivuxolimab. The receptors originated from an adult with an advanced solid tumor such as melanoma, head and neck, liver or kidney cancer.

The chain recombines TRBV6-6 with TRBJ2-7; D uncertain. The CDR3 sequence is 12 residues long. Germline V gene lookup returns CDR1 MNHNY and CDR2 SVGAGI (reference sequence). V lost 4 bases to trimming and J lost 9 bases, with 13 bases between them. CDR3 bases: TGTGCCAGCAGTTCCGTCCTCGGCGGGCAGTACTTC. Translated: CASSSVLGGQYF.

The V call is TRBV5-1, the J call TRBJ1-1; maybe TRBD1 (5 bases). The CDR3 length is 15 residues. V was shortened by 0 bases and J by 2 bases, with 11 bases between the two germline ends. CDR1 and CDR2 (germline): SGHRS, YFSETQ. Here the CDR3 DNA reads TGCGCCAGCAGCTTGGATGGGGCGCCCAACACTGAAGCTTTCTTT. It translates to CASSLDGAPNTEAFF.

The rearrangement uses TRBV2 and TRBJ2-1, with 8 bases fitting TRBD1. The germline V gene encodes CDR1 SNHLY and CDR2 FYNNEI. The V and J ends lost 8 bases and 6 bases, in that order; junction bases with no gene match: 6. This CDR3 comprises 13 residues. The CDR3 region has the DNA TGTGCCAGCTACGGACAGGGCGGCAATGAGCAGTTCTTC. It encodes CASYGQGGNEQFF.

V is TRBV6-5 and J is TRBJ1-6, with D maybe TRBD1 (5 bases). Trimming shortened V by 11 bases and J by 7 bases, and 12 bases separated the two germline ends. The CDR3 is 12 residues long. Germline V gene sequence: CDR1 MNHEY, CDR2 SVGAGI. CDR3 amino acids: CAARAENSPLHF. The CDR3 region has the DNA TGTGCCGCCAGGGCGGAAAATTCACCCCTCCACTTT.

The rearrangement joins TRBV7-2 to TRBJ1-1, with TRBD1 matching 8 bases. Germline values: CDR1 SGHTA, CDR2 FQGNSA. The V gene end was trimmed by 5 bases and the J gene end by 6 bases; junction bases not matched to a gene: 11. This CDR3 spans 15 amino acids. CDR3 sequence: CASSPQGQGQAEAFF. DNA for the CDR3: TGTGCCAGCAGCCCACAAGGACAGGGTCAGGCTGAAGCTTTCTTT.